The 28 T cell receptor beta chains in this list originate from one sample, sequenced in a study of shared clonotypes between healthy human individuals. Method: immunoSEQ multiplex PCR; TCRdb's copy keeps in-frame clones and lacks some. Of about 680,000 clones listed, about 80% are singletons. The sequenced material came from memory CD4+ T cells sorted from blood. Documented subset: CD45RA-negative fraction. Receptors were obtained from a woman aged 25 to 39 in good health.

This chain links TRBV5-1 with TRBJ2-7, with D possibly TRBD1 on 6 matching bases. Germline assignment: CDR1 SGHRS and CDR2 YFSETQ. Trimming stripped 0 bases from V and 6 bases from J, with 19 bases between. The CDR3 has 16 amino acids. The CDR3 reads CASSLDNSGTSVEQYF. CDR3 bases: TGCGCCAGCAGCTTGGATAATTCTGGGACATCTGTCGAGCAGTACTTC.

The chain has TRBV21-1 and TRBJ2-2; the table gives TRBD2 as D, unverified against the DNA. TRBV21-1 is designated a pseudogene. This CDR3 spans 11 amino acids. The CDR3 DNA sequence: TGTGCCAGCAGCCGAGGTAGGGAGCTGTTTTTT. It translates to CASSRGRELFF.

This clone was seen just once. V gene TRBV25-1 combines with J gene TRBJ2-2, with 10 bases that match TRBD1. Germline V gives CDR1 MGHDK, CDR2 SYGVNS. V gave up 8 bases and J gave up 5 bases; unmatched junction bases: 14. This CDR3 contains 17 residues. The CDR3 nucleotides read TGTGCCAGCCAAGGCGCCGGGACAGGGGATGGAACCGGGGAGCTGTTTTTT. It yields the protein CASQGAGTGDGTGELFF.

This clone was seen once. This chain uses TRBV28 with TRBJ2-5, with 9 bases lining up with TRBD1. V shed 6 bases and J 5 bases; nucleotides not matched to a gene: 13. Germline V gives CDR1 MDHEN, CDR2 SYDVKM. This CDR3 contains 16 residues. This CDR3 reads CASRLDRGEGRETQYF. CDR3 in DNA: TGTGCCAGCAGGCTGGACAGGGGAGAAGGTCGGGAGACCCAGTACTTC.

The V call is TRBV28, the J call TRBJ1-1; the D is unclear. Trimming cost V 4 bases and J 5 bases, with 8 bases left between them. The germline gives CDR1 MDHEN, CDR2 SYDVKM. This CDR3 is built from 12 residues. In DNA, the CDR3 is TGTGCCAGCAGTTACCTGCCTACTGAAGCTTTCTTT. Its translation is CASSYLPTEAFF.

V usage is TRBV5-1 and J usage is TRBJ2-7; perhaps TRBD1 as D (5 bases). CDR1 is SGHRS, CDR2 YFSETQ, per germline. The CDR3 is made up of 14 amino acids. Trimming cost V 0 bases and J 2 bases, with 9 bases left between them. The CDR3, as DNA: TGCGCCAGCAGCTTGGACAGGCAAACCTACGAGCAGTACTTC. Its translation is CASSLDRQTYEQYF.

CDR3 region: CASSPGGEWQPQHF. As DNA, the CDR3 is TGCGCCAGCAGCCCGGGCGGAGAATGGCAGCCCCAGCATTTT. This chain links TRBV5-1 with TRBJ1-5; D is ambiguous. The germline gives CDR1 SGHRS, CDR2 YFSETQ. This CDR3 is built from 14 residues. Trimming took 4 bases from V and 7 from J, leaving 15 bases between them.

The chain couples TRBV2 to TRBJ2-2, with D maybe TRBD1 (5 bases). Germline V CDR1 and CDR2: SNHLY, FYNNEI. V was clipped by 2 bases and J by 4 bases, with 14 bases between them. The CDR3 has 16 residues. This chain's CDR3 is CASSEPGREITGELFF. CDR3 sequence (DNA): TGTGCCAGCAGTGAACCTGGCAGGGAAATCACCGGGGAGCTGTTTTTT.

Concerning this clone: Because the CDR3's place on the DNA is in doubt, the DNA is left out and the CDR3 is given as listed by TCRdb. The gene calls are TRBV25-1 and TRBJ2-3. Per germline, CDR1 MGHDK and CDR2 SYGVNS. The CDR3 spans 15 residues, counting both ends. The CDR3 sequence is CVPALNRIERDTQYF.

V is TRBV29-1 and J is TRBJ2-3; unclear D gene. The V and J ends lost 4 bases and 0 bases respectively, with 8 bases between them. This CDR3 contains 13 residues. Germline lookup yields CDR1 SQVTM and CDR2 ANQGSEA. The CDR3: CSVGVGSTDTQYF. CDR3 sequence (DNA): TGCAGCGTTGGGGTAGGGAGCACAGATACGCAGTATTTT.

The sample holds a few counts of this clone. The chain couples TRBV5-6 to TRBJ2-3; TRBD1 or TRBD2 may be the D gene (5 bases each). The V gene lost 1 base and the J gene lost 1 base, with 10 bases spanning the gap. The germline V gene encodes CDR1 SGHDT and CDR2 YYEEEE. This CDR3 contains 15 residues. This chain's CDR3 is CASSLRRDGTDTQYF. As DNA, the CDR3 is TGTGCCAGCAGCTTGCGCCGGGACGGCACAGATACGCAGTATTTT.

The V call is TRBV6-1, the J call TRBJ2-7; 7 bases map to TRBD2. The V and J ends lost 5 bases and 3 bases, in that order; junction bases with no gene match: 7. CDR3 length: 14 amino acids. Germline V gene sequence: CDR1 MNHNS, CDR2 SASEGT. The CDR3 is CASSLGGTVYEQYF. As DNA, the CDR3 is TGTGCCAGCAGTTTGGGGGGGACGGTCTACGAGCAGTACTTC.

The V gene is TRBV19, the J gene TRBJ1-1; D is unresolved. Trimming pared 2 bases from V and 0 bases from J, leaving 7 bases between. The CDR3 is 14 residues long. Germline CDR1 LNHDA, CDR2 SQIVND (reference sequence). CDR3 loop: CASSIRGVNTEAFF. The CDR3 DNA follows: TGTGCCAGTAGTATACGAGGAGTGAACACTGAAGCTTTCTTT.

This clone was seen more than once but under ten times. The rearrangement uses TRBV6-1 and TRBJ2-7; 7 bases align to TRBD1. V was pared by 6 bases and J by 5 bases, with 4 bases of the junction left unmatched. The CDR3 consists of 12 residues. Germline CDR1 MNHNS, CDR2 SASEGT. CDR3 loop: CASSPRGHEQYF. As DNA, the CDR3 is TGTGCCAGCAGCCCAAGGGGGCACGAGCAGTACTTC.

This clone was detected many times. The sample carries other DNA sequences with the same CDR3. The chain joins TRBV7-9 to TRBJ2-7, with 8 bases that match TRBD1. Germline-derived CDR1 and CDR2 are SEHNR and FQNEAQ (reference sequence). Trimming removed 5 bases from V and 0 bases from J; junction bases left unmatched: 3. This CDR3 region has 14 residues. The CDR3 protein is CASSQQGDSYEQYF. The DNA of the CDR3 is TGTGCCAGCAGCCAACAGGGGGACTCCTACGAGCAGTACTTC.

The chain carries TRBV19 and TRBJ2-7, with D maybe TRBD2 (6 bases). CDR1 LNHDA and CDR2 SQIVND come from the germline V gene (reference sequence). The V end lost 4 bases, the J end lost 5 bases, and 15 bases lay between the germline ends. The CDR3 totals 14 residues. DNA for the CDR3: TGTGCCAGTAGTACTCCGGTCAGGAGGGACGAGCAGTACTTC. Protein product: CASSTPVRRDEQYF.

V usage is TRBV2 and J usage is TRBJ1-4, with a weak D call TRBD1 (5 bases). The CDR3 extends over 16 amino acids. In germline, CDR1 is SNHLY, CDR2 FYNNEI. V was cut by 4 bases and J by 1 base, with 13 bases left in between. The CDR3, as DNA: TGTGCCAGCAGTGTTATCAGGGTTTTAACTAATGAAAAACTGTTTTTT. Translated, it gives CASSVIRVLTNEKLFF.

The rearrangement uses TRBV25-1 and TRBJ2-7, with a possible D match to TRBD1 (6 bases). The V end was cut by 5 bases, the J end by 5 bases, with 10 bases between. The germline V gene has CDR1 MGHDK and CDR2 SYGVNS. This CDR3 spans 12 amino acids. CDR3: CASSRDRHEQYF. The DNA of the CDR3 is TGTGCCAGCAGTCGTGACAGGCACGAGCAGTACTTC.

The chain's CDR3 is CASSPPGTFSKNIQYF. The CDR3 nucleotides are TGTGCCAGCTCACCACCGGGGACTTTTTCCAAAAACATTCAGTACTTC. V usage is TRBV18 and J usage is TRBJ2-4, with TRBD2 as a possible D gene (6 bases). The germline CDR1 and CDR2 sequences are KGHSH and LQKENI. The CDR3 has 16 residues. Trimming cost V 0 bases and J 2 bases, with 11 bases left between them.

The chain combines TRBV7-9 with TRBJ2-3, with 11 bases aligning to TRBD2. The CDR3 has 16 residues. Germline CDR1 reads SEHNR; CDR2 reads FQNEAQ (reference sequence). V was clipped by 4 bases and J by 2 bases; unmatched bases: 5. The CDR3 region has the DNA TGTGCCAGCAGCTCACCGGGACTAGCGGACACAGATACGCAGTATTTT. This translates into CASSSPGLADTDTQYF.

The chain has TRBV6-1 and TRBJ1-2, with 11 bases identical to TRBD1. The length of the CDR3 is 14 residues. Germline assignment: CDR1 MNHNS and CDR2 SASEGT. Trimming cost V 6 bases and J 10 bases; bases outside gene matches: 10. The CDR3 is CASSRTGGQKDYTF. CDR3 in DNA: TGTGCCAGCAGCCGGACAGGGGGCCAAAAGGACTACACCTTC.

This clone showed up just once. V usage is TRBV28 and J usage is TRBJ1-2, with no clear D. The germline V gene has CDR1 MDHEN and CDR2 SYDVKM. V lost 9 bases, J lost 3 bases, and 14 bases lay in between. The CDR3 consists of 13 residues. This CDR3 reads CASLTFGDYGYTF. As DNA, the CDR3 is TGTGCCAGTTTGACATTCGGAGACTATGGCTACACCTTC.

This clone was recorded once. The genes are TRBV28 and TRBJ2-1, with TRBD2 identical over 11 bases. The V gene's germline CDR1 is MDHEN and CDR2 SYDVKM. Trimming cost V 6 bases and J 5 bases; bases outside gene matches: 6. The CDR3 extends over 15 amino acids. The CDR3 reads CASSSGTSGDNEQFF. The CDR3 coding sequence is TGTGCCAGCAGCTCCGGGACTAGCGGAGACAATGAGCAGTTCTTC.

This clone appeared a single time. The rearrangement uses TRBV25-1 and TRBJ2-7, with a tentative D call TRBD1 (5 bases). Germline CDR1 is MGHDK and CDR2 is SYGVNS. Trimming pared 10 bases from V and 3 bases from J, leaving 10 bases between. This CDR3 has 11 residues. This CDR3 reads CATRQNYEQYF. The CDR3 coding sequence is TGTGCCACCAGACAGAACTACGAGCAGTACTTC.

CDR3 amino acids: CASSIRVGGTEAFF. The CDR3, as DNA: TGTGCCAGTAGTATTAGGGTTGGTGGCACTGAAGCTTTCTTT. V and J are TRBV19 and TRBJ1-1; D gene ambiguous. Looked up from germline, CDR1 is LNHDA and CDR2 is SQIVND (reference sequence). Trimming stripped 3 bases from V and 4 bases from J, with 12 bases between. The CDR3 loop spans 14 amino acids.

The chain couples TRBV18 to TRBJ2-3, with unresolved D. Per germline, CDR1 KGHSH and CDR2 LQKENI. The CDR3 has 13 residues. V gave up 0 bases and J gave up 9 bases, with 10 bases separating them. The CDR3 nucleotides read TGTGCCAGCTCACCACCGGTCGCCGAGACGCAGTATTTT. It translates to CASSPPVAETQYF. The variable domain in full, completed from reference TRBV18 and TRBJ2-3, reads NAGVMQNPRHLVRRRGQEARLRCSPMKGHSHVYWYRQLPEEGLKFMVYLQKENIIDESGMPKERFSAEFPKEGPSILRIQQVVRGDSAAYFCASSPPVAETQYFGPGTRLTVL.

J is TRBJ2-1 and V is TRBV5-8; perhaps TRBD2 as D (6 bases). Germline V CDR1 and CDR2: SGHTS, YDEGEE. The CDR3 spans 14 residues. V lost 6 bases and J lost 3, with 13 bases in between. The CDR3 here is CASTRLGGYNEQFF. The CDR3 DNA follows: TGTGCCAGCACCCGGCTGGGAGGCTACAATGAGCAGTTCTTC.

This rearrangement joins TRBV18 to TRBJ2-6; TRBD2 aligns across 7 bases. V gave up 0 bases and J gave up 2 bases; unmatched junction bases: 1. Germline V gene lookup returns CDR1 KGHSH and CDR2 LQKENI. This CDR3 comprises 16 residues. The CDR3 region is CASSPPAGAGANVLTF. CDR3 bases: TGTGCCAGCTCACCACCCGCGGGGGCTGGGGCCAACGTCCTGACTTTC.